Listed below are T cell receptor beta chains from one sample, sequenced in a study of blood T cell repertoires in COVID-19. Data came from immunoSEQ multiplex PCR; TCRdb stores just in-frame clones and leaves some out. The sample carries 65,000 to 80,000 clones, approximately 78% recorded once. The specimen sequenced was peripheral blood. The receptors originated from a human donor in a cohort sampled during active COVID-19. Each CDR3 is given with its conserved first and last residue. The order of the fields is J gene, clone size, D gene, V gene, CDR3 protein, CDR3 DNA. The D gene is left open where the match is weak. Clone size, where shown, is once, few, many, or a class for clones that have expanded.

>TRBJ1-1|few|TRBD1|TRBV4-2
CASSTRDRTNTEAFF
TGTGCCAGCAGCACCCGGGACAGAACGAACACTGAAGCTTTCTTT
>TRBJ2-5|-|-|TRBV18
CASSATLSGGQETQYF
TGTGCCAGCTCAGCGACTTTGTCAGGAGGGCAAGAGACCCAGTACTTC
>TRBJ1-1|-|-|TRBV30
CAWSPFSGNTEAFF
TGTGCCTGGAGTCCTTTTTCAGGGAACACTGAAGCTTTCTTT
>TRBJ2-1|few|-|TRBV10-2
CASSVASGNEQFF
TGCGCCAGCAGTGTCGCCTCGGGGAATGAGCAGTTCTTC
>TRBJ2-5|once|-|TRBV30
CAWSTRARQETQYF
TGTGCCTGGAGCACCAGGGCGCGACAAGAGACCCAGTACTTC
>TRBJ2-1|once|-|TRBV29-1
CSGCRLQGSEQFF
TGCAGCGGGTGTCGCCTGCAGGGGAGTGAGCAGTTCTTC
>TRBJ1-5|-|-|TRBV2
CASSEWGGLYQPQHF
TGTGCCAGCAGTGAATGGGGGGGGTTGTATCAGCCCCAGCATTTT
>TRBJ2-7|-|-|TRBV7-3
CASSSTEAYEQYF
TGTGCCAGCAGCTCGACGGAGGCTTACGAGCAGTACTTC
>TRBJ1-3|few|-|TRBV5-1
CASSLDGVSGNTIYF
TGCGCCAGCAGCTTGGACGGGGTCTCTGGAAACACCATATATTTT
>TRBJ2-1|-|-|TRBV2
CASSAGRGLYNEQFF
TGTGCCAGCAGTGCGGGCAGGGGCCTCTACAATGAGCAGTTCTTC
>TRBJ2-7|-|TRBD1|TRBV6-5
CASKPGQGAYEQYF
TGTGCCAGCAAACCCGGACAGGGGGCCTACGAGCAGTACTTC
>TRBJ1-6|-|-|TRBV19
CASRSPEERSPLHF
TGTGCCAGTAGATCCCCGGAGGAAAGGTCACCCCTCCACTTT
>TRBJ2-7|-|-|TRBV7-8
CASSLAGQGNYEQYF
TGTGCCAGCAGCTTAGCCGGGCAGGGGAACTACGAGCAGTACTTC
>TRBJ1-1|-|-|TRBV5-1
CASSLQGGNTEAFF
TGCGCCAGCAGCTTGCAAGGGGGGAACACTGAAGCTTTCTTT
>TRBJ1-6|-|TRBD1|TRBV11-1
CASSFRTGSPLHF
TGTGCCAGCAGCTTCCGGACAGGATCACCCCTCCACTTT
>TRBJ2-3|-|-|TRBV7-3
CASSSRGSFSTDTQYF
TGTGCCAGCAGCTCACGGGGGTCTTTCAGCACAGATACGCAGTATTTT
>TRBJ1-6|once|TRBD1|TRBV15
CATSRETGVSPLHF
TGTGCCACCAGCAGAGAGACAGGGGTTTCACCCCTCCACTTT
>TRBJ1-2|-|TRBD1|TRBV7-9
CASSLGDSANVGGYTF
TGTGCCAGCAGCTTGGGGGACAGTGCTAATGTCGGTGGCTACACCTTC
>TRBJ1-5|few|TRBD1|TRBV3-1/TRBV3-2
CASSPRQGGNQPQHF
TGTGCCAGCAGTCCTAGACAGGGGGGCAATCAGCCCCAGCATTTT
>TRBJ1-2|few|TRBD1|TRBV11-2
CASSLWQGARIGYTF
TGTGCCAGCAGCTTATGGCAGGGGGCTAGAATTGGCTACACCTTC
>TRBJ1-2|-|TRBD1|TRBV6-6
CASSFDRASSYGYTF
TGTGCCAGCAGTTTCGACAGGGCTTCGAGCTATGGCTACACCTTC
>TRBJ1-2|-|-|TRBV5-1
CASRGDGYGYTF
TGCGCCAGCAGAGGAGACGGCTATGGCTACACCTTC
>TRBJ2-3|-|TRBD2|TRBV5-4
CASSPGTSGGNTDTQYF
TGTGCCAGCAGCCCTGGGACTAGCGGGGGCAACACAGATACGCAGTATTTT
>TRBJ1-1|-|TRBD1|TRBV4-2
CASSQDGGQGRTYNTEAFF
TGTGCCAGCAGCCAAGATGGGGGACAGGGGCGGACTTACAACACTGAAGCTTTCTTT
>TRBJ1-6|-|TRBD1|TRBV7-9
CASSFATGGNSPLHF
TGTGCCAGCAGCTTTGCTACAGGGGGTAATTCACCCCTCCACTTT
>TRBJ2-3|once|-|TRBV3-1/TRBV3-2
CASSPRDPETDTQYF
TGTGCCAGCAGCCCGCGGGACCCAGAAACAGATACGCAGTATTTT
>TRBJ2-2|-|-|TRBV7-3
CASSLVGAAGELFF
TGTGCCAGCAGCTTGGTAGGGGCGGCCGGGGAGCTGTTTTTT
>TRBJ2-7|-|TRBD2|TRBV6-5
CASRRTSGAPYEQYF
TGTGCCAGCAGACGTACTAGCGGGGCCCCCTACGAGCAGTACTTC
>TRBJ1-1|-|TRBD1|TRBV7-8
CASSLGQGAFTEAFF
TGTGCCAGCAGCTTAGGACAGGGGGCCTTCACTGAAGCTTTCTTT
>TRBJ2-3|-|TRBD2|TRBV7-3
CASSQAGGRGDTQYF
TGTGCCAGCAGCCAAGCGGGGGGCCGGGGAGATACGCAGTATTTT
>TRBJ2-3|-|TRBD2|TRBV24-1
CATSEALAGAGDTQYF
TGTGCCACCAGTGAGGCCCTAGCGGGGGCGGGAGATACGCAGTATTTT
>TRBJ1-6|once|TRBD1|TRBV27
CASSWGQSNSPLHF
TGTGCCAGCAGTTGGGGACAGTCTAATTCACCCCTCCACTTT
>TRBJ2-7|-|-|TRBV11-1
CASSLSLPQHEQYF
TGTGCCAGCAGCCTCAGTTTGCCTCAACACGAGCAGTACTTC
>TRBJ1-2|-|-|TRBV9
CASSVDGNYGYTF
TGTGCCAGCAGCGTAGACGGTAACTATGGCTACACCTTC
>TRBJ2-2|few|-|TRBV5-1
CASSGRRLVGELFF
TGCGCCAGCAGCGGCCGAAGACTAGTAGGGGAGCTGTTTTTT
>TRBJ2-3|-|-|TRBV4-1
CASSQDRSSTDTQYF
TGCGCCAGCAGCCAAGATCGGAGTAGCACAGATACGCAGTATTTT
>TRBJ1-4|-|TRBD1|TRBV19
CASSPGDRGEGEKLFF
TGTGCCAGTAGTCCGGGGGACAGGGGAGAAGGTGAAAAACTGTTTTTT
>TRBJ2-7|-|TRBD1|TRBV7-9
CASSLGGQGGEQYF
TGTGCCAGCAGCTTAGGGGGACAGGGTGGGGAGCAGTACTTC
>TRBJ2-3|once|TRBD2|TRBV2
CASSDGTSGSLDTQYF
TGTGCCAGCAGTGATGGGACTAGCGGGAGTTTGGATACGCAGTATTTT
>TRBJ1-1|-|-|TRBV21-1
CASSDDGTPPTEAFF
TGTGCCAGCAGCGATGATGGGACTCCCCCCACTGAAGCTTTCTTT
>TRBJ1-4|-|TRBD1|TRBV5-6
CASSLEGTGWSVEKLFF
TGTGCCAGCAGCTTGGAGGGGACAGGGTGGTCGGTTGAAAAACTGTTTTTT
>TRBJ2-2|few|TRBD1|TRBV7-9
CASSLGTANTGELFF
TGTGCCAGCAGCTTGGGGACAGCCAACACCGGGGAGCTGTTTTTT
>TRBJ2-1|-|-|TRBV7-6
CASSQEGPPVHEQFF
TGTGCCAGCAGCCAGGAGGGCCCACCCGTCCATGAGCAGTTCTTC
>TRBJ1-6|-|TRBD1|TRBV5-1
CASSLAGQGYSPLHF
TGCGCCAGCAGCTTGGCGGGACAGGGCTACTCACCCCTCCACTTT
>TRBJ2-5|-|-|TRBV5-6
CASSLAQLYQETQYF
TGTGCCAGCAGCTTGGCTCAGTTGTACCAAGAGACCCAGTACTTC
>TRBJ2-3|-|TRBD2|TRBV3-1/TRBV3-2
CASSLRASGGATGTDTQYF
TGTGCCAGCAGCTTGCGGGCTAGCGGGGGGGCGACGGGGACAGATACGCAGTATTTT
>TRBJ2-7|-|TRBD1|TRBV7-9
CASSLGQGLSYEQYF
TGTGCCAGCAGCTTGGGACAGGGATTGTCCTACGAGCAGTACTTC
>TRBJ1-1|-|TRBD1|TRBV30
CAWDGTGGNTEAFF
TGTGCCTGGGACGGGACAGGGGGGAACACTGAAGCTTTCTTT
>TRBJ2-7|-|TRBD1|TRBV5-6
CASSLLGQGDPEQYF
TGTGCCAGCAGCCTGCTGGGGCAGGGGGATCCCGAGCAGTACTTC
>TRBJ1-2|-|TRBD1|TRBV30
CAWSVRRGRDYGYTF
TGTGCCTGGAGTGTACGGAGGGGGCGCGACTATGGCTACACCTTC